These 27 T cell receptor beta chains were all obtained from the same sample, sequenced in a study of OX40 agonist ivuxolimab in advanced cancers. Sequencing was performed with immunoSEQ multiplex PCR; in TCRdb, only in-frame clones are kept and a portion is missing. The data hold 100,000 to 150,000 clones, with just under 95% observed a single time. Sample: CD4+ or CD8+ T cells sorted from blood, taken in a trial of the OX40 agonist ivuxolimab. The source is an adult with an advanced solid tumor such as melanoma, head and neck, liver or kidney cancer.

The CDR3 here is CACKTLGDTQYF. The CDR3 DNA sequence: TGTGCCTGCAAAACTCTGGGGGATACGCAGTATTTT. The chain links TRBV30 to TRBJ2-3; D unclear. The V gene's germline CDR1 is GTSNPN and CDR2 SVGIG (reference sequence). This CDR3 contains 12 residues. Deletions cut 6 bases from V and 6 bases from J, with 13 bases between. The full variable domain, rest sourced from reference TRBV30 and TRBJ2-3, is SQTIHQWPATLVQPVGSPLSLECTVEGTSNPNLYWYRQAAGRGLQLLFYSVGIGQISSEVPQNLSASRPQDRQFILSSKKLLLSDSGFYLCACKTLGDTQYFGPGTRLTVL.

This clone was detected once. The J gene is TRBJ2-7, the V gene TRBV29-1; 9 bases fit TRBD2. Germline loops: CDR1 SQVTM, CDR2 ANQGSEA. V was clipped by 4 bases and J by 2 bases; unmatched bases: 9. CDR3 length: 15 amino acids. The CDR3 sequence is CSVGSGAGGPYEQYF. For the CDR3, the DNA is TGCAGCGTTGGGTCCGGGGCGGGAGGGCCCTACGAGCAGTACTTC.

The V call is TRBV7-2, the J call TRBJ1-4; D is ambiguous. CDR1 and CDR2 (germline): SGHTA, FQGNSA. The V end lost 0 bases, the J end lost 5 bases, and 7 bases lay between the germline ends. There are 14 residues in the CDR3. The chain's CDR3 is CASSLAGWNEKLFF. CDR3 DNA: TGTGCCAGCAGCTTAGCGGGCTGGAATGAAAAACTGTTTTTT.

This clone appeared once. CDR3 in amino acids: CASSPKPTGFSSYNSPLHF. The CDR3 DNA is TGTGCCAGCAGCCCGAAACCGACAGGATTCAGCTCCTATAATTCACCCCTCCACTTT. V gene TRBV7-9 combines with J gene TRBJ1-6; weak D call: TRBD1 (6 bases). The V gene lost 5 bases and the J gene lost 0 bases, with 20 bases spanning the gap. CDR1 and CDR2 (germline): SEHNR, FQNEAQ (reference sequence). This CDR3 is built from 19 residues.

V gene TRBV7-9 combines with J gene TRBJ1-3; 9 bases map to TRBD1. Looked up from germline, CDR1 is SEHNR and CDR2 is FQNEAQ (reference sequence). The CDR3 extends over 16 amino acids. The V gene end was trimmed by 2 bases and the J gene end by 7 bases; junction bases not matched to a gene: 9. CDR3: CASSLTGQGVANTIYF. In DNA form, the CDR3 reads TGTGCCAGCAGCTTAACGGGACAGGGAGTAGCGAACACCATATATTTT.

This clone showed up just once. The gene calls are TRBV5-6 and TRBJ2-7; 7 nucleotides agree with TRBD1. The CDR3 has 15 residues. CDR1 is SGHDT, CDR2 YYEEEE, per germline. The J segment lost 1 base and the V segment lost 3 bases, leaving 7 bases of the junction unmatched. This CDR3 reads CASSYLGQRSYEQYF. The CDR3 nucleotides are TGTGCCAGCAGCTACCTGGGACAGAGATCCTACGAGCAGTACTTC.

J is TRBJ1-1 and V is TRBV4-2; D ambiguous. This CDR3 is built from 14 residues. Trimming cost V 4 bases and J 0 bases, with 9 bases left between them. Germline loops: CDR1 LGHNA, CDR2 YNFKEQ. Here the CDR3 reads CASSLTGMNTEAFF. DNA for the CDR3: TGTGCCAGCAGCCTTACCGGGATGAACACTGAAGCTTTCTTT.

The CDR3 spells CASSMGAGVSTDTQYF. CDR3 sequence (DNA): TGTGCCAGTAGTATGGGGGCGGGAGTGTCGACAGATACGCAGTATTTT. V and J are TRBV19 and TRBJ2-3, with D perhaps TRBD2 (7 bases). This CDR3 contains 16 residues. Trimming pared 3 bases from V and 3 bases from J, leaving 16 bases between. Germline values: CDR1 LNHDA, CDR2 SQIVND (reference sequence).

This clone is a singleton in its sample. The chain couples TRBV5-1 to TRBJ2-5; D not certain. This CDR3 is 13 amino acids long. Between the trimmed V and J ends, which lost 0 bases and 1 base, there was a span of 4 bases. Germline values: CDR1 SGHRS, CDR2 YFSETQ. The CDR3 DNA is TGCGCCAGCAGCTTGGGCACCCAAGAGACCCAGTACTTC. Its translation is CASSLGTQETQYF. Supplemented by reference TRBV5-1 and TRBJ2-5, the full variable domain reads KAGVTQTPRYLIKTRGQQVTLSCSPISGHRSVSWYQQTPGQGLQFLFEYFSETQRNKGNFPGRFSGRQFSNSRSEMNVSTLELGDSALYLCASSLGTQETQYFGPGTRLLVL.

The table lists this clone with a few counts. The chain links TRBV6-5 to TRBJ2-7; TRBD2 matches 9 bases. J lost 5 bases, V lost 9 bases, and 14 bases had no gene match. CDR3 length equals 15 residues. Germline CDR1 reads MNHEY; CDR2 reads SVGAGI. The CDR3 DNA reads TGTGCCAGTCGGAGGCTTGTAGCGGGAGAGGACGAGCAGTACTTC. It is translated as CASRRLVAGEDEQYF.

The chain recombines TRBV11-3 with TRBJ1-1; D is perhaps TRBD1 (5 bases). V gave up 2 bases and J gave up 8 bases, with 9 bases separating them. The CDR3 runs to 12 residues. Germline CDR1 reads SGHNT; CDR2 reads YENEEA. This CDR3 reads CASSLRDSEAFF. The DNA of the CDR3 is TGTGCCAGCAGCTTACGGGACTCCGAAGCTTTCTTT.

The table lists this clone with a count of one. The chain recombines TRBV30 with TRBJ2-7; the D gene is possibly TRBD1 (6 bases). This CDR3 has 12 residues. V was clipped by 2 bases and J by 6 bases, with 11 bases between them. The germline gives CDR1 GTSNPN, CDR2 SVGIG (reference sequence). The CDR3 loop reads CAWSLQGSEQYF. The CDR3 nucleotides are TGTGCCTGGAGTTTACAGGGTTCCGAGCAGTACTTC.

The chain employs TRBV5-6 and TRBJ1-2, with unresolved D. This CDR3 has 13 residues. Trimming removed 4 bases at V and 8 bases at J, with 15 bases between. Germline CDR1 SGHDT, CDR2 YYEEEE. The CDR3 spells CASSPRRSGGYTF. In nucleotides, the CDR3 is TGTGCCAGCAGCCCACGGCGGTCGGGCGGCTACACCTTC.

The chain couples TRBV19 to TRBJ2-2; 12 positions match TRBD2. With V trimmed by 6 bases and J by 3 bases, 2 bases remained unmatched. This CDR3 has 15 residues. Germline lookup yields CDR1 LNHDA and CDR2 SQIVND (reference sequence). CDR3 sequence reads: CASSRLAGDTGELFF. Written as DNA, the CDR3 is TGTGCCAGTAGCCGACTAGCGGGAGACACCGGGGAGCTGTTTTTT. The entire variable domain, with the rest obtained from reference TRBV19 and TRBJ2-2, is as follows: DGGITQSPKYLFRKEGQNVTLSCEQNLNHDAMYWYRQDPGQGLRLIYYSQIVNDFQKGDIAEGYSVSREKKESFPLTVTSAQKNPTAFYLCASSRLAGDTGELFFGEGSRLTVL.

The rearrangement joins TRBV28 to TRBJ1-5, with unresolved D. V gave up 3 bases and J gave up 6 bases, with 12 bases separating them. CDR1 and CDR2 from the germline V gene are MDHEN and SYDVKM. The CDR3 loop spans 14 amino acids. The CDR3 sequence: CASSLMGEGQPQHF. CDR3 in DNA: TGTGCCAGCAGTTTGATGGGCGAGGGTCAGCCCCAGCATTTT.

The chain joins TRBV5-6 to TRBJ1-3; a weak D match, TRBD1 (5 bases). Germline CDR1 and CDR2: SGHDT and YYEEEE. V gave up 1 base and J gave up 0 bases, with 5 bases separating them. There are 14 residues in the CDR3. The CDR3 loop is CASSLRGSGNTIYF. The CDR3, as DNA: TGTGCCAGCAGCTTGAGGGGCTCTGGAAACACCATATATTTT.

CDR3 sequence reads: CASRLTGGRAGELFF. The CDR3 DNA follows: TGCGCCAGCAGACTCACGGGCGGGAGAGCCGGGGAGCTGTTTTTT. The gene calls are TRBV4-3 and TRBJ2-2; TRBD2 agrees at 7 bases. V lost 6 bases and J lost 6; bases outside the gene matches: 10. The germline V gene encodes CDR1 LGHNA and CDR2 YSLEER. The CDR3 spans 15 residues.

CDR3 nucleotides: TGTGCCAGCCACCCAGGGGGATCCAATGAAAAACTGTTTTTT. Protein sequence: CASHPGGSNEKLFF. The chain recombines TRBV6-1 with TRBJ1-4, with 7 bases identical to TRBD1. This CDR3 comprises 14 residues. CDR1 is MNHNS, CDR2 SASEGT, per germline. J gave up 5 bases and V 8 bases, and 8 bases lay outside the gene matches.

This chain links TRBV29-1 with TRBJ2-7; either TRBD1 or TRBD2 may supply D (5 bases each). The V and J ends lost 4 bases and 7 bases respectively, with 17 bases between them. Germline-derived CDR1 and CDR2 are SQVTM and ANQGSEA. This CDR3 is built from 13 residues. The CDR3 region has the DNA TGCAGCGTTGTGGTCCAGGGTGAGGGGGAGCAGTACTTC. It codes for CSVVVQGEGEQYF.

J is TRBJ2-5 and V is TRBV9; D is perhaps TRBD2 (5 bases). CDR1 is SGDLS, CDR2 YYNGEE, per germline. Trimming took off 4 bases at V and 4 bases at J, with 11 bases between the two ends. The CDR3 runs to 13 residues. The CDR3 sequence is CASSPTGLETQYF. As DNA, the CDR3 is TGTGCCAGCAGCCCCACGGGATTAGAGACCCAGTACTTC.

The chain links TRBV6-1 to TRBJ2-7; no definite D call. V dropped 4 bases and J dropped 6 bases, with 7 bases sitting between them. The germline gives CDR1 MNHNS, CDR2 SASEGT. This CDR3 region has 11 residues. CDR3 DNA sequence: TGTGCCAGCAGTGCGGCCGGCGAGCAGTACTTC. Its translation is CASSAAGEQYF.

The chain combines TRBV7-9 with TRBJ2-7, with D unclear. Germline CDR1 and CDR2: SEHNR and FQNEAQ (reference sequence). Trimming took 0 bases from V and 11 from J, leaving 8 bases between them. The CDR3 runs 11 residues. The CDR3 DNA follows: TGTGCCAGCAGCTTAGCGGAAAAGGAGTACTTC. Translation gives CASSLAEKEYF.

The V gene is TRBV7-8, the J gene TRBJ2-1; D perhaps matches TRBD2 (5 bases). The CDR3 has 15 residues. Germline CDR1 and CDR2: SGHVS and FQNEAQ. V was shortened by 4 bases and J by 7 bases, with 17 bases between the two germline ends. This CDR3 reads CASSYPGVGMNEQFF. In DNA, the CDR3 is TGTGCCAGCAGCTATCCCGGGGTGGGAATGAATGAGCAGTTCTTC.

The chain is built from TRBV7-9 and TRBJ2-1; the D gene is possibly TRBD2 (6 bases). CDR3 length equals 14 residues. CDR1 and CDR2 from the germline V gene are SEHNR and FQNEAQ (reference sequence). Trimming shortened V by 1 base and J by 3 bases, and 7 bases separated the two germline ends. CDR3 sequence: CASSLDGSYNEQFF. The CDR3 DNA reads as TGTGCCAGCAGCTTAGACGGGAGCTACAATGAGCAGTTCTTC.

V is TRBV18 and J is TRBJ1-2, with 7 nucleotides matching TRBD1. CDR3 size: 14 residues. Per the germline V gene, CDR1 is KGHSH and CDR2 is LQKENI. V dropped 4 bases and J dropped 6; count of bases not matched to a gene: 8. The CDR3 bases are TGTGCCAGCTCACTACGACAGGGATTCGATGGCTACACCTTC. It is translated as CASSLRQGFDGYTF.

The V call is TRBV28, the J call TRBJ1-1; the D gene is possibly TRBD1 (5 bases). V lost 5 bases, J lost 6 bases, and 16 bases lay in between. The germline V gene encodes CDR1 MDHEN and CDR2 SYDVKM. This CDR3 has 14 residues. The CDR3 DNA sequence: TGTGCCAGCAGTCTATCGTCAGGGAAGCCTGAAGCTTTCTTT. Translated: CASSLSSGKPEAFF.

The rearrangement joins TRBV7-8 to TRBJ2-5; TRBD1 or TRBD2 may be the D gene (5 bases each). CDR1 and CDR2 from the germline V gene are SGHVS and FQNEAQ. Trimming left V 8 bases short and J 5 bases short, with 9 bases between. The length of the CDR3 is 11 residues. CDR3 in DNA: TGTGCCAGCGGCTGGGGGGAGACCCAGTACTTC. This codes for CASGWGETQYF.